The 24 T cell receptor beta chains below all came from one sample that was sequenced in a study of blood T cell repertoires in COVID-19. Method: immunoSEQ multiplex PCR; TCRdb's copy keeps in-frame clones and lacks some. The table lists over 80,000 clones, around 89% of them singletons. Material for sequencing was peripheral blood. The receptors stem from a man aged 45-65 years with acute or convalescent COVID-19.

This clone was recorded only once. V is TRBV9 and J is TRBJ1-6; weak D call: TRBD1 (5 bases). This CDR3 is built from 15 residues. Trimming removed 4 bases at V and 16 bases at J, with 24 bases between. Germline values: CDR1 SGDLS, CDR2 YYNGEE. CDR3 nucleotides: TGTGCCAGCAGCCCGACACCTTTGCAGGGTCTCTCTCTCCACTTT. Amino acids: CASSPTPLQGLSLHF.

The chain carries TRBV30 and TRBJ1-5, with TRBD1 matching over 9 bases. The germline V gene encodes CDR1 GTSNPN and CDR2 SVGIG (reference sequence). This CDR3 is built from 15 residues. Trimming took 2 bases from V and 6 from J; bases not matched to a gene: 8. Here the CDR3 reads CAWSPGTGLTQPQHF. In DNA form, the CDR3 reads TGTGCCTGGAGTCCCGGGACAGGGTTGACTCAGCCCCAGCATTTT.

The table lists this clone with a few counts. This chain joins TRBV10-3 and TRBJ1-2; TRBD1 agrees at 9 bases. V shed 10 bases, J shed 4 bases, and the junction held 7 bases outside the gene matches. The CDR3 is 13 residues long. In germline, CDR1 is ENHRY, CDR2 SYGVKD. The CDR3 protein is CATRTGGTYGYTF. The CDR3 nucleotides are TGTGCCACGCGCACAGGGGGCACCTATGGCTACACCTTC.

In nucleotides, the CDR3 is TGTGCCAGCAGTAACCGGGAAGCGAGTGAAAAACTGTTTTTT. Translation: CASSNREASEKLFF. The chain carries TRBV6-5 and TRBJ1-4; the D is unclear. Trimming left V 5 bases short and J 7 bases short, with 14 bases between. Germline assignment: CDR1 MNHEY and CDR2 SVGAGI. The length of the CDR3 is 14 residues.

The V gene is TRBV19, the J gene TRBJ2-1, with 9 nucleotides matching TRBD1. Trimming removed 10 bases from V and 1 base from J; junction bases left unmatched: 5. Germline CDR1 is LNHDA and CDR2 is SQIVND (reference sequence). This CDR3 has 14 amino acids. DNA for the CDR3: TGTGCCACCGGGGACAGGGCGTCCTACAATGAGCAGTTCTTC. This sequence encodes CATGDRASYNEQFF.

The chain couples TRBV28 to TRBJ1-5; D perhaps matches TRBD1 (6 bases). Between the trimmed V and J ends, which lost 9 bases and 6 bases, there was a span of 24 bases. The germline V gene encodes CDR1 MDHEN and CDR2 SYDVKM. The CDR3 length is 16 residues. The CDR3 reads CASSLGGGGMGQPQHF. CDR3 DNA sequence: TGTGCCAGTTCCCTGGGGGGGGGCGGAATGGGTCAGCCCCAGCATTTT.

Here the CDR3 reads CASSSGDQTDTQYF. CDR3 nucleotide sequence: TGCGCCAGCAGCAGCGGGGACCAAACAGATACGCAGTATTTT. The J gene is TRBJ2-3, the V gene TRBV5-1, with TRBD2 matching 7 bases. Germline CDR1 is SGHRS and CDR2 is YFSETQ. J gave up 3 bases and V 4 bases, and 5 bases lay outside the gene matches. The CDR3 is made up of 14 amino acids. The full variable domain, completed using reference TRBV5-1 and TRBJ2-3, is KAGVTQTPRYLIKTRGQQVTLSCSPISGHRSVSWYQQTPGQGLQFLFEYFSETQRNKGNFPGRFSGRQFSNSRSEMNVSTLELGDSALYLCASSSGDQTDTQYFGPGTRLTVL.

The chain couples TRBV18 to TRBJ2-5, with 8 nucleotides matching TRBD1. The germline CDR1 and CDR2 sequences are KGHSH and LQKENI. With 6 bases clipped from V and 2 bases from J, the junction kept 8 bases outside the gene matches. This CDR3 has 15 residues. The CDR3 DNA reads as TGTGCCAGCTCGCGAGGGACAGGCCATCAAGAGACCCAGTACTTC. It encodes CASSRGTGHQETQYF.

The rearrangement links TRBV4-2 to TRBJ2-2, with 8 nucleotides matching TRBD2. The CDR3 runs 15 residues. The V and J ends lost 4 bases and 6 bases, in that order; junction bases with no gene match: 7. Germline V gene data show CDR1 as LGHNA and CDR2 as YNFKEQ. CDR3 nucleotides: TGTGCCAGCAGCCTCGGGGGACTAGGGGCCGGGGAGCTGTTTTTT. The encoded protein is CASSLGGLGAGELFF.

This clone has only one observation. The rearrangement joins TRBV15 to TRBJ1-3, with 7 bases that match TRBD1. CDR3 size: 14 residues. Germline V gene lookup returns CDR1 LNHNV and CDR2 YYDKDF (reference sequence). J was trimmed by 6 bases and V by 4 bases; bases with no gene match: 6. The CDR3 bases are TGTGCCACCAGCAAGAGGGACAGTCAAAACACCATATATTTT. Translated: CATSKRDSQNTIYF.

This chain links TRBV12-3 or TRBV12-4 with TRBJ1-6, with D perhaps TRBD1 (6 bases). The V and J ends lost 6 bases and 10 bases respectively, with 13 bases between them. CDR3 length: 13 residues. For the CDR3, the DNA is TGTGCCAGCAGCCGGAAGGGGGGGTCACCCCTCCACTTT. Translation: CASSRKGGSPLHF.

The rearrangement uses TRBV7-8 and TRBJ1-3; unclear D gene. The CDR3 has 13 amino acids. The V end was cut by 1 base, the J end by 2 bases, with 3 bases between. CDR1 is SGHVS, CDR2 FQNEAQ, per germline. The CDR3 here is CASSLGPGNTIYF. Here the CDR3 DNA reads TGTGCCAGCAGCTTAGGGCCTGGAAACACCATATATTTT.

V is TRBV2 and J is TRBJ1-6, with D hard to call. The germline gives CDR1 SNHLY, CDR2 FYNNEI. The CDR3 loop spans 16 amino acids. V lost 3 bases and J 5 bases, leaving 14 bases between the germline ends. The CDR3 spells CASSDPRRRDNSPLHF. CDR3 in DNA: TGTGCCAGCAGTGATCCTAGACGCCGGGATAATTCACCCCTCCACTTT.

V usage is TRBV5-1 and J usage is TRBJ1-5; tentative D call: TRBD1 (6 bases). Germline CDR1 reads SGHRS; CDR2 reads YFSETQ. This CDR3 has 16 amino acids. V lost 0 bases and J lost 7, with 17 bases in between. The CDR3 sequence: CASSLDGTGTGQPQHF. The CDR3 DNA is TGCGCCAGCAGCTTGGATGGTACAGGGACGGGCCAGCCCCAGCATTTT.

This clone was counted between two and nine times. This chain uses TRBV15 with TRBJ1-5; the match to TRBD1 covers 9 bases. The junction had 6 bases not matched to a gene; V was cut back by 1 base and J by 2 bases. The germline V gene has CDR1 LNHNV and CDR2 YYDKDF (reference sequence). This CDR3 has 17 residues. The CDR3 DNA is TGTGCCACCAGCAGAGGCAAACAGGGGGCCGGCAATCAGCCCCAGCATTTT. Residues: CATSRGKQGAGNQPQHF.

This chain connects TRBV7-3 to TRBJ2-2, with D perhaps matching TRBD1 (6 bases). The CDR3 is 16 residues long. CDR1 and CDR2 from the germline V gene are SGHTA and FQGTGA. V was clipped by 5 bases and J by 3 bases, with 16 bases between them. CDR3 nucleotide sequence: TGTGCCAGCAGCGTCGTGGCGAACAGGGACACCGGGGAGCTGTTTTTT. As protein: CASSVVANRDTGELFF.

The CDR3: CASSFGDRGWQETQYF. The CDR3 coding sequence is TGTGCCAGCAGTTTTGGGGACAGGGGCTGGCAAGAGACCCAGTACTTC. The rearrangement links TRBV6-5 to TRBJ2-5, with 10 bases identical to TRBD1. V gave up 4 bases and J gave up 2 bases; unmatched junction bases: 7. CDR3 length: 16 residues. CDR1 is MNHEY and CDR2 is SVGAGI in the germline V gene.

V usage is TRBV11-1 and J usage is TRBJ1-1, with 8 nucleotides matching TRBD1. Germline loops: CDR1 SGHAT, CDR2 FQDESV (reference sequence). Trimming took 2 bases from V and 8 from J; bases not matched to a gene: 1. This CDR3 has 12 residues. This chain's CDR3 is CASSLRQGEAFF. The CDR3 nucleotides are TGTGCCAGCAGCTTACGACAGGGGGAAGCTTTCTTT. Complete variable domain (other parts from reference TRBV11-1 and TRBJ1-1): EAEVAQSPRYKITEKSQAVAFWCDPISGHATLYWYRQILGQGPELLVQFQDESVVDDSQLPKDRFSAERLKGVDSTLKIQPAELGDSAMYLCASSLRQGEAFFGQGTRLTVV.

The chain joins TRBV30 to TRBJ1-6; D may be TRBD1 (5 bases). Trimming took 8 bases from V and 9 from J, leaving 17 bases between them. The CDR3 runs 13 residues. Germline V CDR1 and CDR2: GTSNPN, SVGIG (reference sequence). CDR3 nucleotides: TGTGCCGGGGAAAGGCAGGGTGGTTCACCCCTCCACTTT. This codes for CAGERQGGSPLHF.

In DNA, the CDR3 is TGTGCCAGCAGTCCTTCGGACAGGGGGTTTTATGGCTACACCTTC. This sequence encodes CASSPSDRGFYGYTF. This chain links TRBV28 with TRBJ1-2; 10 nucleotides line up with TRBD1. The trim removed 5 bases at V and 5 bases at J, leaving 8 bases unmatched. In germline, CDR1 is MDHEN, CDR2 SYDVKM. The CDR3 runs to 15 residues.

The J gene is TRBJ2-7, the V gene TRBV2; D uncertain. The CDR3 extends over 12 amino acids. The V and J ends lost 5 bases and 0 bases respectively, with 5 bases between them. Germline V gene sequence: CDR1 SNHLY, CDR2 FYNNEI. The CDR3 spells CASSSSSYEQYF. CDR3 nucleotides: TGTGCCAGCAGTTCGAGCTCCTACGAGCAGTACTTC.

This sequence joins TRBV3-1 (or the pseudogene TRBV3-2) and TRBJ2-1, with 8 positions matching TRBD2. V gave up 5 bases and J gave up 5 bases; unmatched junction bases: 2. This CDR3 contains 13 residues. Germline CDR1 reads LGHDT; CDR2 reads YNNKEL (reference sequence). The CDR3 region is CASSSRGDNEQFF. The CDR3 DNA reads as TGTGCCAGCAGCTCGCGGGGGGACAATGAGCAGTTCTTC.

V is TRBV5-1 and J is TRBJ1-1; a possible D gene is TRBD1 (5 bases). The germline CDR1 and CDR2 sequences are SGHRS and YFSETQ. The CDR3 covers 14 residues. Trimming pared 1 base from V and 6 bases from J, leaving 13 bases between. This CDR3 reads CASSLSQGGAEAFF. DNA for the CDR3: TGCGCCAGCAGCTTGTCCCAGGGCGGCGCTGAAGCTTTCTTT.

Comments on this clone: Within the sample, other DNA sequences also encode this same CDR3. The chain has TRBV29-1 and TRBJ1-1; D is unresolved. The CDR3 is 13 residues long. Trimming pared 7 bases from V and 0 bases from J, leaving 12 bases between. The germline V gene has CDR1 SQVTM and CDR2 ANQGSEA. CDR3 protein: CSADRGLNTEAFF. The CDR3 nucleotides read TGCAGCGCCGACCGGGGTTTGAACACTGAAGCTTTCTTT.